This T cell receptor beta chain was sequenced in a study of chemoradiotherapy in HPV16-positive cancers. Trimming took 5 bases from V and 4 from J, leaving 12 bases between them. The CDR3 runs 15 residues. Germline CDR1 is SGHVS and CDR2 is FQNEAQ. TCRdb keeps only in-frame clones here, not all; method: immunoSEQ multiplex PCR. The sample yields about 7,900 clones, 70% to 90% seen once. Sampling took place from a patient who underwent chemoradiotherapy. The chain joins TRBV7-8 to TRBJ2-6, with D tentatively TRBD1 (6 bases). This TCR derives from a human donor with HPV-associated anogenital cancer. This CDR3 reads CASSMPGAGANVLTF. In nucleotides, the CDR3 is TGTGCCAGCAGCATGCCAGGGGCCGGGGCCAACGTCCTGACTTTC.